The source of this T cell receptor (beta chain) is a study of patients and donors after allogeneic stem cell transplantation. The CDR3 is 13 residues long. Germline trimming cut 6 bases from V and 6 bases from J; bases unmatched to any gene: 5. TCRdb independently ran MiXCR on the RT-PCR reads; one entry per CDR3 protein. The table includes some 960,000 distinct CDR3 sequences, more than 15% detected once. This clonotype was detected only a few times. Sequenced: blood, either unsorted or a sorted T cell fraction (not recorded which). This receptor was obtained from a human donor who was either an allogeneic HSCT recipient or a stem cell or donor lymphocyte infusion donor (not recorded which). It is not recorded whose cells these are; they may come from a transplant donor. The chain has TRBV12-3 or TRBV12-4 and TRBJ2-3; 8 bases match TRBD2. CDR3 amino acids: CASRGLAWDTQYF. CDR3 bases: TGTGCCAGCAGAGGACTAGCATGGGATACGCAGTATTTT.